Following are 8 T cell receptor beta chains from one sample sequenced in a study of early T cells in non-severe SARS-CoV-2 infection. TCRdb independently ran MiXCR on the 5' RACE reads; one entry per CDR3 protein. The table shows more than 95,000 distinct CDR3 sequences, with approximately 15% occurring only once. The sequencing input was whole blood. Receptor source: an adult who was a healthcare worker with PCR-confirmed SARS-CoV-2 infection or an uninfected control (not recorded which).

The chain combines TRBV13 with TRBJ1-2, with D tentatively TRBD1 (6 bases). This CDR3 region has 14 residues. Trimming cost V 6 bases and J 4 bases, with 15 bases left between them. Germline values: CDR1 PRHDT, CDR2 FYEKMQ (reference sequence). The DNA of the CDR3 is TGTGCCAGCAGAGGCTCCGGGACAATCTATGGCTACACCTTC. Translated: CASRGSGTIYGYTF. Based on the CDR3 plus reference TRBV13 and TRBJ1-2, the full variable domain is AAGVIQSPRHLIKEKRETATLKCYPIPRHDTVYWYQQGPGQDPQFLISFYEKMQSDKGSIPDRFSAQQFSDYHSELNMSSLELGDSALYFCASRGSGTIYGYTFGSGTRLTVV.

The chain couples TRBV11-1 to TRBJ2-5; TRBD1 matches 12 bases. The V and J ends lost 6 bases and 10 bases, in that order; junction bases with no gene match: 9. CDR1 and CDR2 from the germline V gene are SGHAT and FQDESV (reference sequence). The CDR3 totals 14 residues. The CDR3 loop reads CASRVGQGAFDQYF. CDR3 bases: TGTGCCAGCAGAGTGGGACAGGGGGCATTCGACCAGTACTTC.

This clonotype was observed a handful of times. This sequence joins TRBV12-3 or TRBV12-4 and TRBJ2-7; 8 bases agree with TRBD2. V gave up 5 bases and J gave up 2 bases; unmatched junction bases: 5. The CDR3 is 14 amino acids. The CDR3, as DNA: TGTGCCAGCAGTCTTAGCGGGATTACCTACGAGCAGTACTTC. Residues: CASSLSGITYEQYF.

This clonotype has a count of ten or more. The chain employs TRBV20-1 and TRBJ2-5, with a possible D match to TRBD2 (6 bases). Germline lookup yields CDR1 DFQATT and CDR2 SNEGSKA (reference sequence). With 3 bases removed from V and 1 base from J, the gap between germline ends came to 18 bases. The length of the CDR3 is 16 residues. CDR3 residues: CSASPWGVGVQETQYF. The DNA of the CDR3 is TGCAGTGCTAGCCCGTGGGGGGTCGGCGTCCAAGAGACCCAGTACTTC.

This clonotype was observed a handful of times. As DNA, the CDR3 is TGTGCTAGTGGTTTTTTTGGGTTATTGGACACTGAAGCTTTCTTT. As protein: CASGFFGLLDTEAFF. The gene calls are TRBV12-5 and TRBJ1-1, with D unclear. Germline CDR1 is LGHNT and CDR2 is FRNRAP. The CDR3 is 15 residues long. V shed 3 bases and J shed 3 bases, with 14 bases lying between them.

This clonotype was seen a few times. The chain employs TRBV6-5 and TRBJ1-2; D remains ambiguous. V was pared by 7 bases and J by 6 bases, with 12 bases between. This CDR3 is 12 amino acids long. The germline V gene has CDR1 MNHEY and CDR2 SVGAGI. The CDR3 sequence: CASTSPADGYTF. Here the CDR3 DNA reads TGTGCCAGCACCTCTCCCGCAGATGGCTACACCTTC.

There are many counts of this clonotype. The CDR3, as DNA: TGTGCCAGCAGTGAGCTACAGGGGTGGGGGTACAATGAGCAGTTCTTC. Amino acid sequence: CASSELQGWGYNEQFF. The chain employs TRBV25-1 and TRBJ2-1; 7 nucleotides line up with TRBD1. This CDR3 comprises 16 residues. The trim removed 3 bases at V and 4 bases at J, leaving 9 bases unmatched. Looked up from germline, CDR1 is MGHDK and CDR2 is SYGVNS.

This clonotype was observed a few times. This chain connects TRBV5-5 to TRBJ1-5; no clear D. Germline values: CDR1 SGHKS, CDR2 YYEKEE (reference sequence). The CDR3 runs to 15 residues. V lost 0 bases, J lost 3 bases, and 10 bases lay in between. CDR3 sequence: CASSLAGLHNQPQHF. The CDR3 region has the DNA TGTGCCAGCAGCTTGGCCGGCCTTCACAATCAGCCCCAGCATTTT.